What follows describes a single TCR beta chain. The antigen is not known. This specimen comes from a study of T cells in Graves' hyperthyroidism and ophthalmopathy. RNA transcripts yielded amplified TCR beta CDR3 regions. The primer set for the first-round RT-PCR of the TCR CDR3 was HTBI. TCRdb called the multiplex PCR reads again in MiXCR, with one record for every CDR3 protein. Seen here are around 110,000 distinct CDR3 sequences, roughly 15% observed once, and the top ten hold roughly 40%. Points from the study as a whole: Ophthalmopathy and stable hyperthyroidism were told apart by a 13 V-J model.

The sequence was collected from a woman between 45 and 65 years old with Graves' hyperthyroidism. Material: blood.

The CDR3, as DNA: TGTGCCAGCTCACCACAGGTGCTTATGAACACTGAAGCTTTCTTT. Amino acid sequence: CASSPQVLMNTEAFF. The rearrangement uses TRBV18 and TRBJ1-1; D not certain. With 1 base removed from V and 0 bases from J, the gap between germline ends came to 9 bases. CDR1 is KGHSH and CDR2 is LQKENI in the germline V gene. The CDR3 spans 15 residues.